The clone carrying this T cell receptor (beta chain) was recorded a few times. The entry originates in a study of control samples from healthy donors and cancer patients. The CDR3 is made up of 17 amino acids. Trimming cost V 1 base and J 4 bases; bases outside gene matches: 12. Germline V gene lookup returns CDR1 MGHRA and CDR2 YSYEKL. Libraries were prepared by immunoSEQ multiplex PCR; TCRdb keeps only in-frame clonotypes and omits some of them. The profile shows about 89,000 clones, about 85% of them singletons. This rearrangement joins TRBV4-1 to TRBJ1-1; 7 nucleotides align to TRBD1. This TCR derives from a woman aged 40 to 50 in good health. The sample consisted of blood. DNA for the CDR3: TGCGCCAGCAGCCAAGCCTCAGGGGGTTCTATTGGCACTGAAGCTTTCTTT. Translated: CASSQASGGSIGTEAFF.